The present T cell receptor beta chain was sequenced within a study of blood T cell repertoires in COVID-19. In the original workflow: Estimated nucleated cell counts came from reference gene primer amplification. Clones were sequenced by immunoSEQ multiplex PCR, and TCRdb holds only the in-frame ones, with some missing. That table gives V, J and clone size, and the DNA gave D and trimming. The data contain more than 350,000 clones, 80% to 90% of them seen just once; the ten biggest clones take up less than 1.2%. Participants came from roughly 23 US areas, aged roughly 18 to 89 years. Participants had their cohort set by participant-reported clinical history. Recovered status in Cohort 3 required two negative PCRs, clearance, or symptom resolution. This TCR was recovered from a man between 18 and 29 years old who had recovered from COVID-19. Sequenced material: PBMCs or T cells enriched from blood (not recorded which).

CDR3 residues: CASTMGLALLNEQFF. As DNA, the CDR3 is TGTGCCAGCACCATGGGACTAGCGTTACTCAATGAGCAGTTCTTC. This sequence joins TRBV5-5 and TRBJ2-1; 10 bases align to TRBD2. V shed 6 bases and J 6 bases; nucleotides not matched to a gene: 9. The V gene's germline CDR1 is SGHKS and CDR2 YYEKEE (reference sequence). The CDR3 runs to 15 residues. Looking up the rest from reference TRBV5-5 and TRBJ2-1 gives the full variable domain: DAGVTQSPTHLIKTRGQQVTLRCSPISGHKSVSWYQQVLGQGPQFIFQYYEKEERGRGNFPDRFSARQFPNYSSELNVNALLLGDSALYLCASTMGLALLNEQFFGPGTRLTVL.